This TCR beta chain came from a study of technical replicates of blood from a handful of donors. This table comes from immunoSEQ multiplex PCR, and its TCRdb copy is limited to in-frame clones, with some not included. The table has nearly 70,000 clones, almost 95% seen once. This CDR3 contains 18 residues. Trimming cost V 5 bases and J 5 bases; bases outside gene matches: 17. Per the germline V gene, CDR1 is SGHAT and CDR2 is FQNNGV. V gene TRBV11-2 combines with J gene TRBJ1-1, with 10 bases lining up with TRBD1. The sequenced material came from T cells isolated from PBMCs. This sequence originates from a human donor in good health. The CDR3 loop is CASSARQGAKMKWTEAFF. The DNA of the CDR3 is TGTGCCAGCAGCGCTAGACAGGGGGCTAAAATGAAATGGACTGAAGCTTTCTTT.